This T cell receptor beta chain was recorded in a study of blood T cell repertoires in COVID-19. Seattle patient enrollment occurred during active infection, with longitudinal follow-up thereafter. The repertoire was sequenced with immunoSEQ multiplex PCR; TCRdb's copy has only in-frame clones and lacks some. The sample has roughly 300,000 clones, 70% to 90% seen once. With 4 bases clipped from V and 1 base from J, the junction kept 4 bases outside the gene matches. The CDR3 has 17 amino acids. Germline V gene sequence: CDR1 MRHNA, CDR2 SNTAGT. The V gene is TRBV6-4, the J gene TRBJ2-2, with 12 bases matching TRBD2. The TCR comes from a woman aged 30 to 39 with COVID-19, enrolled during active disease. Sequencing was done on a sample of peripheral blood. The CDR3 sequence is CASSVLAGGLNTGELFF. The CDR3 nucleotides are TGTGCCAGCAGTGTACTAGCGGGGGGCCTGAACACCGGGGAGCTGTTTTTT.